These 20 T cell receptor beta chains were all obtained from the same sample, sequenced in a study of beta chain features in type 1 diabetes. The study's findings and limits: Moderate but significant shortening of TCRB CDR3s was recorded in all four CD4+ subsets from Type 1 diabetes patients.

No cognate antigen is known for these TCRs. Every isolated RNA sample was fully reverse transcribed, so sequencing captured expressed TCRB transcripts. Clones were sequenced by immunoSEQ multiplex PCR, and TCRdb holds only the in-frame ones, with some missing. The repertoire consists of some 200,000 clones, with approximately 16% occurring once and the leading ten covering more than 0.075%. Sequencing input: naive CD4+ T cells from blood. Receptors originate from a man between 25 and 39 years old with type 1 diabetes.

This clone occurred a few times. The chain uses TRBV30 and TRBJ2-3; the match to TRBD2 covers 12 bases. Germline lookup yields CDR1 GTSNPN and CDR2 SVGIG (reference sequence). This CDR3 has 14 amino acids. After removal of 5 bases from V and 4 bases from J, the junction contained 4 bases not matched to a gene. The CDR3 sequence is CAWGGLAGSDTQYF. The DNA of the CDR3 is TGTGCCTGGGGAGGACTAGCGGGATCAGATACGCAGTATTTT.

In DNA, the CDR3 is TGTGCCTGGAGTGTAGTAGACAGGATCAATCAGCCCCAGCATTTT. This sequence encodes CAWSVVDRINQPQHF. V gene TRBV30 combines with J gene TRBJ1-5; TRBD1 is a possible D gene (6 bases). There are 15 residues in the CDR3. V lost 0 bases, J lost 3 bases, and 12 bases lay in between. The germline V gene has CDR1 GTSNPN and CDR2 SVGIG (reference sequence).

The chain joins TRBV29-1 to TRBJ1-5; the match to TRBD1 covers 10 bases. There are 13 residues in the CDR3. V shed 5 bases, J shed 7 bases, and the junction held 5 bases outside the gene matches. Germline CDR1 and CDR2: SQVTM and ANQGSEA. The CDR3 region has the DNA TGCAGCGTTCAAGGACAGGGGGGACAGCCCCAGCATTTT. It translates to CSVQGQGGQPQHF.

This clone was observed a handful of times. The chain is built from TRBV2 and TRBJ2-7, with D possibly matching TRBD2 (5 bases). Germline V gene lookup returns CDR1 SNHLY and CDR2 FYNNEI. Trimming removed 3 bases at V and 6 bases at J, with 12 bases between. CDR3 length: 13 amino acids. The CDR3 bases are TGTGCCAGCAGTGATGGAGGCTCGGGCGAGCAGTACTTC. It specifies CASSDGGSGEQYF.

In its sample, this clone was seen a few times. This CDR3 reads CASSLRGSDTQYF. The CDR3 DNA reads TGTGCCAGCAGCTTAAGGGGCTCAGATACGCAGTATTTT. The gene calls are TRBV13 and TRBJ2-3; tentative D call: TRBD1 (5 bases). The germline V and J ends were trimmed by 2 bases and 4 bases, with 7 bases remaining between them. Germline CDR1 PRHDT, CDR2 FYEKMQ (reference sequence). The CDR3 runs to 13 residues. Full variable domain (missing parts from reference TRBV13 and TRBJ2-3): AAGVIQSPRHLIKEKRETATLKCYPIPRHDTVYWYQQGPGQDPQFLISFYEKMQSDKGSIPDRFSAQQFSDYHSELNMSSLELGDSALYFCASSLRGSDTQYFGPGTRLTVL.

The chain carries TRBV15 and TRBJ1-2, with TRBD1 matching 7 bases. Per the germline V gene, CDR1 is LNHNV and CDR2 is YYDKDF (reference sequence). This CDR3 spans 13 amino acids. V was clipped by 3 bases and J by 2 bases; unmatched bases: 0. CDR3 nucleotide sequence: TGTGCCACCAGCAGGACAGGGAACTATGGCTACACCTTC. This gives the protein CATSRTGNYGYTF.

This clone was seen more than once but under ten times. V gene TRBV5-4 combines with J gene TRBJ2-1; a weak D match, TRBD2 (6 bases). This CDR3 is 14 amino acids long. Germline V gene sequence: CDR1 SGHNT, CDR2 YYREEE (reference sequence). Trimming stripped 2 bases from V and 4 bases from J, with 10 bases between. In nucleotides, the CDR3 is TGTGCCAGCAGCTTTAGCGGCGAATACAATGAGCAGTTCTTC. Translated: CASSFSGEYNEQFF.

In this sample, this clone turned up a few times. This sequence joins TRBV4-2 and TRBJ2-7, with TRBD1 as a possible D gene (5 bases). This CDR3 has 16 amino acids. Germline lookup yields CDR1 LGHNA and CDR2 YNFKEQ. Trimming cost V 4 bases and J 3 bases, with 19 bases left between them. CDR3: CASSPLGRGDNYEQYF. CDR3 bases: TGTGCCAGCAGCCCCCTGGGTAGGGGTGATAACTACGAGCAGTACTTC.

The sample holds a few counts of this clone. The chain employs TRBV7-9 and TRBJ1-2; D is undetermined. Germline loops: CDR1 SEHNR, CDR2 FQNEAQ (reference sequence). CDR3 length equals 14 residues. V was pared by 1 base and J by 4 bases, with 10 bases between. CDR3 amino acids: CASSLVGSGYGYTF. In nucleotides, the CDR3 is TGTGCCAGCAGCTTAGTGGGATCCGGCTATGGCTACACCTTC.

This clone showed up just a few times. CDR3: CASSVIGTAGPYEQYF. Written as DNA, the CDR3 is TGTGCCAGCAGCGTTATCGGGACTGCTGGGCCCTACGAGCAGTACTTC. The rearrangement joins TRBV9 to TRBJ2-7, with D perhaps matching TRBD2 (6 bases). Germline V lookup: CDR1 SGDLS, CDR2 YYNGEE. This CDR3 comprises 16 residues. V lost 2 bases and J 2 bases, leaving 17 bases between the germline ends.

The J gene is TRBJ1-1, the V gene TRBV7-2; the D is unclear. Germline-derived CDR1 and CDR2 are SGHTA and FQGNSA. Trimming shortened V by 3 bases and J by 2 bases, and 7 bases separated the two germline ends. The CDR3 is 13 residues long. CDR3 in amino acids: CASSFWSNTEAFF. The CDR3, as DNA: TGTGCCAGCAGCTTCTGGAGTAACACTGAAGCTTTCTTT.

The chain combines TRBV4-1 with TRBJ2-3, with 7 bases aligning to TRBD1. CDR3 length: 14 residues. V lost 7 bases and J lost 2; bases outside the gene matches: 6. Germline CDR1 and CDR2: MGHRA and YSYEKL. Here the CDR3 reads CASTTGDPTDTQYF. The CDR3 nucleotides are TGCGCCAGCACTACAGGGGATCCCACAGATACGCAGTATTTT.

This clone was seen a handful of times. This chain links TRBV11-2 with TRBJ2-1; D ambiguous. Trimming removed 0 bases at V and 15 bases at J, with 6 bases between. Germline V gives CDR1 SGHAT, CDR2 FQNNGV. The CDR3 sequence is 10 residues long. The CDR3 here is CASSLDTAFF. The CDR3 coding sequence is TGTGCCAGCAGCTTAGATACTGCGTTCTTC.

The CDR3 region has the DNA TGCAGCGGGACCGGGACAGGGACGTACGAGCAGTACTTC. As protein: CSGTGTGTYEQYF. The chain couples TRBV29-1 to TRBJ2-7; 9 bases are shared with TRBD1. V shed 7 bases, J shed 4 bases, and the junction held 8 bases outside the gene matches. This CDR3 has 13 amino acids. Per germline, CDR1 SQVTM and CDR2 ANQGSEA.

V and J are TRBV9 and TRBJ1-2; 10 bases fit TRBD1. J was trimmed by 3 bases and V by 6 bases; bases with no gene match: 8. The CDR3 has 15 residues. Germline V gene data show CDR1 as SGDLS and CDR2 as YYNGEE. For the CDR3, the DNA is TGTGCCAGCACCCGGGACAGGGGTGCGGACTATGGCTACACCTTC. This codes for CASTRDRGADYGYTF.

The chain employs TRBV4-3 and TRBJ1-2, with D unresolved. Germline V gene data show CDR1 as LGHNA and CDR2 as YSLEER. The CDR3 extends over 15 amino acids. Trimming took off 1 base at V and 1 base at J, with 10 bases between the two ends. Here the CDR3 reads CASSQAPDGNYGYTF. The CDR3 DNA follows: TGCGCCAGCAGCCAAGCCCCCGACGGTAACTATGGCTACACCTTC.

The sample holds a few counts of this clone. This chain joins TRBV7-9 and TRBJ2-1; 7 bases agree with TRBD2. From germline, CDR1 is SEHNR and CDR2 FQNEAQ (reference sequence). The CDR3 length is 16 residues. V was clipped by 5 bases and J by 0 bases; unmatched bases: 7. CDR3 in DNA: TGTGCCAGCAGCATTCTGGGCGGGAGCTCCTACAATGAGCAGTTCTTC. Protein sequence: CASSILGGSSYNEQFF.

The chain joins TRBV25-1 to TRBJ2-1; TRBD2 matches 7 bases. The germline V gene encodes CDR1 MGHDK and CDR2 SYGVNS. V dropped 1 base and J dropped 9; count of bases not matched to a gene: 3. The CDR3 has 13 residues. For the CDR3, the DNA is TGTGCCAGCAGTGAATGGTGGGAGGGTGAGCAGTTCTTC. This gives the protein CASSEWWEGEQFF.

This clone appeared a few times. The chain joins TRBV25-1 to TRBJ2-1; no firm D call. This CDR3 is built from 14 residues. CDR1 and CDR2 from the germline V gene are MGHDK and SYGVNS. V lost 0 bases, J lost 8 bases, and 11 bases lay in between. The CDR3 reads CASSEYPLRHEQFF. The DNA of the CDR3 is TGTGCCAGCAGTGAATACCCTCTACGGCATGAGCAGTTCTTC. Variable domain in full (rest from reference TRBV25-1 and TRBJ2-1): EADIYQTPRYLVIGTGKKITLECSQTMGHDKMYWYQQDPGMELHLIHYSYGVNSTEKGDLSSESTVSRIRTEHFPLTLESARPSHTSQYLCASSEYPLRHEQFFGPGTRLTVL.

The CDR3 loop is CASSGRVASGANVLTF. For the CDR3, the DNA is TGTGCCAGCAGTGGCAGGGTCGCCTCTGGGGCCAACGTCCTGACTTTC. This sequence joins TRBV25-1 and TRBJ2-6; the D gene is possibly TRBD1 (5 bases). Germline assignment: CDR1 MGHDK and CDR2 SYGVNS. The CDR3 has 16 residues. V lost 4 bases, J lost 0 bases, and 10 bases lay in between.